These 21 T cell receptor beta chains were sequenced from one sample in a study of blood T cells in healthy people across ages. Together with a sample-barcoded 5' primer, a J-beta primer mix was included in a second PCR lasting about 7 to 11 cycles. TCRdb ran MiXCR on the 5' RACE reads and lists one entry per CDR3 protein. This sample has some 1.8 million distinct CDR3 sequences; approximately 39% occur once, and the top ten carry roughly 23%. Material for sequencing was blood. The origin of the receptors is a human donor in good health.

This chain connects TRBV7-2 to TRBJ2-4; D is perhaps TRBD1 (5 bases). The germline V gene has CDR1 SGHTA and CDR2 FQGNSA. Between the trimmed V and J ends, which lost 1 base and 6 bases, there was a span of 10 bases. The CDR3 runs 14 residues. CDR3 DNA: TGTGCCAGCAGCTTAGGGGGCCTTGGAAACATTCAGTACTTC. It translates to CASSLGGLGNIQYF. The full variable domain, with the rest looked up from reference TRBV7-2 and TRBJ2-4, is GAGVSQSPSNKVTEKGKDVELRCDPISGHTALYWYRQSLGQGLEFLIYFQGNSAPDKSGLPSDRFSAERTGGSVSTLTIQRTQQEDSAVYLCASSLGGLGNIQYFGAGTRLSVL.

This clonotype was seen only a few times. This sequence joins TRBV7-2 and TRBJ1-5; possibly TRBD1 for D (5 bases). The germline CDR1 and CDR2 sequences are SGHTA and FQGNSA. The V end lost 3 bases, the J end lost 6 bases, and 9 bases lay between the germline ends. This CDR3 spans 13 amino acids. CDR3 nucleotides: TGTGCCAGCAGCTTCTGGGGGGGTCAGCCCCAGCATTTT. Its translation is CASSFWGGQPQHF.

This clonotype was observed a few times. A read error may explain this, as a much larger clone is one base away. The J gene is TRBJ2-3, the V gene TRBV27; TRBD1 agrees at 8 bases. Trimming at V came to 3 bases and at J to 3 bases, leaving 5 bases not matched to a gene. This CDR3 is 15 amino acids long. CDR1 MNHEY and CDR2 SMNVEV come from the germline V gene (reference sequence). The CDR3 bases are TGTGCCAGCAGTTTGGACAGGGAGAGGACAGATACGCAGTATTTT. Protein: CASSLDRERTDTQYF.

The chain carries TRBV7-2 and TRBJ2-1; 10 bases align to TRBD2. The germline V gene has CDR1 SGHTA and CDR2 FQGNSA. The trim removed 5 bases at V and 5 bases at J, leaving 9 bases unmatched. The CDR3 covers 16 residues. The CDR3 coding sequence is TGTGCCAGCAGCACAACGCTAGCGGGGGTGAACAATGAGCAGTTCTTC. Its protein is CASSTTLAGVNNEQFF.

This clonotype occurred many times. DNA of the CDR3: TGTGCCAGCAGTGCCTATGGGGGGGTAGGAGGCTATACGCAGTATTTT. Its protein is CASSAYGGVGGYTQYF. The rearrangement uses TRBV6-1 and TRBJ2-3, with TRBD2 identical over 7 bases. The CDR3 extends over 16 amino acids. CDR1 and CDR2 from the germline V gene are MNHNS and SASEGT. Unmatched junction bases numbered 14, after V lost 4 bases and J lost 7 bases.

This clonotype was seen a few times. This chain joins TRBV11-2 and TRBJ2-7, with D possibly matching TRBD2 (5 bases). The length of the CDR3 is 15 residues. Trimming removed 5 bases at V and 6 bases at J, with 20 bases between. Germline V gene sequence: CDR1 SGHAT, CDR2 FQNNGV. CDR3 in DNA: TGTGCCAGCAGCCCATTGCGGGTCGGTGGGAGCGAGCAGTACTTC. It is translated as CASSPLRVGGSEQYF.

This rearrangement joins TRBV7-2 to TRBJ1-2; D is undetermined. V lost 5 bases and J 8 bases, leaving 12 bases between the germline ends. The CDR3 is 12 residues long. Germline V lookup: CDR1 SGHTA, CDR2 FQGNSA. The CDR3 sequence is CASSPGPPGYTF. CDR3 in DNA: TGTGCCAGCAGCCCCGGGCCCCCCGGCTACACCTTC.

V is TRBV28 and J is TRBJ2-7; a weak D match, TRBD1 (6 bases). This CDR3 is 17 amino acids long. The germline V gene has CDR1 MDHEN and CDR2 SYDVKM. V lost 11 bases and J 1 base, leaving 27 bases between the germline ends. CDR3 residues: CAQGPAGCVIMSYEQYF. The CDR3 DNA is TGTGCCCAGGGGCCGGCAGGATGCGTAATAATGTCCTACGAGCAGTACTTC.

Turning to this clonotype: The junction departs from the called germline gene at one end, perhaps through a read error. The chain couples TRBV24-1 to TRBJ1-5, with unresolved D. This CDR3 contains 14 residues. Germline V gene lookup returns CDR1 KGHDR and CDR2 SFDVKD. CDR3 sequence reads: CATSDLEVSQPQHF. CDR3 DNA sequence: TGTGCCACCAGTGATTTGGAAGTCTCTCAGCCTCAGCATTTT.

This clonotype has just a few counts. V is TRBV6-1 and J is TRBJ2-5, with a possible D match to TRBD2 (5 bases). The CDR3 is 18 residues long. Germline CDR1 reads MNHNS; CDR2 reads SASEGT. The V end lost 5 bases, the J end lost 2 bases, and 24 bases lay between the germline ends. CDR3 protein: CASSPGGFDLHRQETQYF. As DNA, the CDR3 is TGTGCCAGCAGTCCCGGAGGTTTTGACCTCCACCGTCAAGAGACCCAGTACTTC.

V gene TRBV7-2 combines with J gene TRBJ2-1; 10 bases line up with TRBD2. With V trimmed by 5 bases and J by 13 bases, 17 bases remained unmatched. CDR1 and CDR2 from the germline V gene are SGHTA and FQGNSA. The CDR3 is made up of 16 amino acids. The CDR3 bases are TGTGCCAGCAGCCCGACCCTAGCGGGGGCCCAAGAGACCCAGTTCTTC. As protein: CASSPTLAGAQETQFF.

The rearrangement links TRBV12-3 or TRBV12-4 to TRBJ2-7, with D hard to call. V dropped 5 bases and J dropped 6 bases, with 11 bases sitting between them. This CDR3 region has 12 residues. The CDR3 region is CASSGIYSEQYF. CDR3 DNA sequence: TGTGCCAGCAGTGGCATCTATAGCGAGCAGTACTTC.

A word on this clonotype: A much more abundant neighbour one base away suggests this may be a read error. The chain is built from TRBV9 and TRBJ1-5; tentatively, D is TRBD1 (5 bases). V lost 4 bases, J lost 0 bases, and 23 bases lay in between. CDR3 length equals 19 residues. The germline V gene encodes CDR1 SGDLS and CDR2 YYNGEE. The CDR3 spells CASSLIRDGRAYSNQPQHF. The CDR3 DNA sequence: TGTGCCAGCAGCCTCATCCGGGACGGGCGAGCGTATAGCAATCAGCCCCAGCATTTT.

This clonotype was detected ten times or more. The gene calls are TRBV28 and TRBJ2-5, with TRBD1 as a possible D gene (5 bases). V was pared by 7 bases and J by 11 bases, with 17 bases between. The CDR3 loop spans 12 amino acids. Germline V gene data show CDR1 as MDHEN and CDR2 as SYDVKM. The CDR3 loop is CASTLDSRVQYF. The DNA of the CDR3 is TGTGCCAGCACCCTCGACAGCCGGGTTCAGTACTTC.

For the CDR3, the DNA is TGCAGCGTTGACCAAACGGTCCGCGGCTACACCTTC. Its protein is CSVDQTVRGYTF. This chain connects TRBV29-1 to TRBJ1-2; D is unclear. Germline CDR1 and CDR2: SQVTM and ANQGSEA. V was clipped by 3 bases and J by 8 bases, with 13 bases between them. This CDR3 spans 12 amino acids.

The V gene is TRBV29-1, the J gene TRBJ2-1, with 7 bases that match TRBD2. The CDR3 is 11 residues long. CDR1 is SQVTM and CDR2 is ANQGSEA in the germline V gene. Trimming cost V 6 bases and J 13 bases; bases outside gene matches: 9. CDR3 DNA: TGCAGCGTCGAGCCTAGCGGTCCTCAGTTCTTC. It is translated as CSVEPSGPQFF.

The V call is TRBV12-3 or TRBV12-4, the J call TRBJ1-2, with TRBD1 matching 9 bases. The CDR3 length is 14 residues. Trimming took 3 bases from V and 8 from J; bases not matched to a gene: 7. The CDR3 protein is CASSFPTGGLGYTF. CDR3 in DNA: TGTGCCAGCAGTTTTCCGACAGGGGGTTTAGGCTACACCTTC.

To note about this clonotype: This sequence may be a read error, since a much larger clone differs from it by one base. The chain carries TRBV4-1 and TRBJ2-7; TRBD1 matches 9 bases. J gave up 5 bases and V 4 bases, and 9 bases lay outside the gene matches. Germline V gene data show CDR1 as MGHRA and CDR2 as YSYEKL. The length of the CDR3 is 15 residues. This chain's CDR3 is CASSPGQGTANEQYF. In nucleotides, the CDR3 is TGCGCCAGCAGCCCGGGACAGGGAACGGCTAACGAGCAGTACTTC.

The chain is built from TRBV6-5 and TRBJ2-7, with D tentatively TRBD2 (6 bases). Trimming stripped 2 bases from V and 3 bases from J, with 11 bases between. The germline V gene has CDR1 MNHEY and CDR2 SVGAGI. This CDR3 is built from 14 residues. The CDR3, as DNA: TGTGCCAGCAGTTACCGGGACTCCTTCTACGAGCAGTACTTC. Translating it yields CASSYRDSFYEQYF.

The V gene is TRBV10-3, the J gene TRBJ1-6; D unresolved. The CDR3 is 14 residues long. Trimming shortened V by 0 bases and J by 8 bases, and 8 bases separated the two germline ends. Looked up from germline, CDR1 is ENHRY and CDR2 is SYGVKD. The CDR3 nucleotides are TGTGCCATCAGTGAGTCATCCAGTGATTCACCCCTCCACTTT. Its translation: CAISESSSDSPLHF.

The CDR3 region has the DNA TGCAGTGCTAGAGTAAAGCATAGCAATCAGCCCCAGCATTTT. Protein sequence: CSARVKHSNQPQHF. This chain uses TRBV20-1 with TRBJ1-5; D is unclear. V was pared by 1 base and J by 0 bases, with 7 bases between. The CDR3 spans 14 residues. Germline loops: CDR1 DFQATT, CDR2 SNEGSKA (reference sequence).